The 16 T cell receptor beta chains below all came from one sample that was sequenced in a study of CD8+ T cells in alopecia areata. Treatment of the sample: oral pan-JAK inhibitor, 5-10 mg twice daily. Sequencing templates came from extracted RNA that was reverse transcribed into cDNA. Generated by immunoSEQ multiplex PCR, the TCRdb table keeps only in-frame clones and is missing some. The repertoire holds 250,000 to 300,000 clones, with about three fifths as singletons. This material consisted of CD4+ T cells sorted from blood, taken at week 24, from a patient treated with tofacitinib. The source is a human donor with alopecia areata.

The chain employs TRBV2 and TRBJ1-1; tentative D call: TRBD1 (6 bases). This CDR3 has 15 residues. CDR1 and CDR2 (germline): SNHLY, FYNNEI. Trimming stripped 2 bases from V and 1 base from J, with 11 bases between. The DNA of the CDR3 is TGTGCCAGCAGTGAAAGGGGGACGCGGAACACTGAAGCTTTCTTT. Translating it yields CASSERGTRNTEAFF.

This clone occurred a few times. The rearrangement links TRBV2 to TRBJ2-7; D is uncertain. V was cut by 11 bases and J by 0 bases, with 14 bases left in between. Germline CDR1 reads SNHLY; CDR2 reads FYNNEI. The CDR3 is 13 amino acids. CDR3 amino acids: CAVTVDLSYEQYF. The DNA for the CDR3 is TGTGCCGTCACCGTGGACCTCTCCTACGAGCAGTACTTC.

This clone was recorded a few times. The CDR3 spells CSVTGVETQYF. The CDR3 coding sequence is TGCAGCGTGACAGGGGTGGAGACCCAGTACTTC. This chain uses TRBV29-1 with TRBJ2-5, with 8 bases matching TRBD1. V lost 6 bases and J lost 5; bases outside the gene matches: 2. From germline, CDR1 is SQVTM and CDR2 ANQGSEA. The length of the CDR3 is 11 residues.

This chain links TRBV23-1 with TRBJ1-4, with D unresolved. TRBV23-1 is marked as an open reading frame, function uncertain. Trimming removed 1 base at V and 5 bases at J, with 11 bases between. This CDR3 region has 15 residues. As DNA, the CDR3 is TGCGCCAGCAGTCAATACGCGGCCAAAAATGAAAAACTGTTTTTT. It codes for CASSQYAAKNEKLFF.

This clone was seen a handful of times. V is TRBV30 and J is TRBJ1-2; no clear D gene. CDR1 and CDR2 from the germline V gene are GTSNPN and SVGIG (reference sequence). There are 12 residues in the CDR3. The V end lost 1 base, the J end lost 12 bases, and 15 bases lay between the germline ends. This chain's CDR3 is CAWSATEVGHTF. CDR3 DNA sequence: TGTGCCTGGAGTGCCACCGAGGTCGGGCACACCTTC.

This clone was counted only a few times. V usage is TRBV7-2 and J usage is TRBJ2-6; D call uncertain. Germline CDR1 and CDR2: SGHTA and FQGNSA. The germline V and J ends were trimmed by 2 bases and 1 base, with 6 bases remaining between them. The CDR3 runs 15 residues. DNA of the CDR3: TGTGCCAGCAGCTTAAAGATTTCTGGGGCCAACGTCCTGACTTTC. The encoded protein is CASSLKISGANVLTF.

This rearrangement joins TRBV29-1 to TRBJ1-1; D not resolved. The CDR3 consists of 14 residues. V lost 6 bases, J lost 1 base, and 15 bases lay in between. CDR1 and CDR2 from the germline V gene are SQVTM and ANQGSEA. The CDR3 reads CSVHRKLANTEAFF. The CDR3 DNA reads TGCAGCGTACATCGTAAATTGGCGAACACTGAAGCTTTCTTT.

The chain links TRBV4-2 to TRBJ2-2; 10 bases match TRBD2. From germline, CDR1 is LGHNA and CDR2 YNFKEQ. This CDR3 spans 16 amino acids. The junction had 7 bases not matched to a gene; V was cut back by 3 bases and J by 6 bases. DNA of the CDR3: TGTGCCAGCAGCCAGGGGCTAGCGGGGGCGCCCGGGGAGCTGTTTTTT. It yields the protein CASSQGLAGAPGELFF.

This clone was seen a handful of times. CDR3 DNA: TGCGCCAGCAGCTTGGTGACAGGTTACGGGTCCTACAATGAGCAGTTCTTC. This codes for CASSLVTGYGSYNEQFF. The rearrangement joins TRBV5-1 to TRBJ2-1; D might be TRBD1 (6 bases). Germline values: CDR1 SGHRS, CDR2 YFSETQ. V lost 0 bases, J lost 1 base, and 14 bases lay in between. The CDR3 is 17 amino acids.

The gene calls are TRBV5-4 and TRBJ2-5, with D tentatively TRBD2 (5 bases). V gave up 3 bases and J gave up 5 bases, with 11 bases separating them. The CDR3 extends over 13 amino acids. Germline V gene sequence: CDR1 SGHNT, CDR2 YYREEE (reference sequence). CDR3 sequence reads: CASSSRERETQYF. CDR3 in DNA: TGTGCCAGCAGCTCCCGGGAAAGGGAGACCCAGTACTTC.

The V gene is TRBV27, the J gene TRBJ1-4, with a tentative D call TRBD1 (5 bases). Germline V gene sequence: CDR1 MNHEY, CDR2 SMNVEV (reference sequence). V lost 3 bases to trimming and J lost 1 base, with 9 bases between them. There are 15 residues in the CDR3. The CDR3 reads CASSFSQGTNEKLFF. CDR3 sequence (DNA): TGTGCCAGCAGTTTCTCTCAGGGAACTAATGAAAAACTGTTTTTT.

V and J are TRBV30 and TRBJ2-2, with 7 positions matching TRBD1. Germline V gene sequence: CDR1 GTSNPN, CDR2 SVGIG (reference sequence). The CDR3 extends over 13 amino acids. With V trimmed by 1 base and J by 6 bases, 2 bases remained unmatched. The CDR3 here is CAWSAGQAGELFF. The CDR3 region has the DNA TGTGCCTGGAGTGCCGGACAGGCCGGGGAGCTGTTTTTT.

This clone turned up a few times. V is TRBV6-5 and J is TRBJ2-5; either TRBD1 or TRBD2 may fit D (5 bases each). Between the trimmed V and J ends, which lost 6 bases and 4 bases, there was a span of 12 bases. Germline loops: CDR1 MNHEY, CDR2 SVGAGI. The length of the CDR3 is 13 residues. CDR3 nucleotide sequence: TGTGCCAGCAGCTGGACTCAGGGAGAGACCCAGTACTTC. Translating it yields CASSWTQGETQYF.

The CDR3 loop is CATSRDLTYEQYF. Here the CDR3 DNA reads TGTGCCACCAGCAGAGATTTGACCTACGAGCAGTACTTC. The chain employs TRBV15 and TRBJ2-7; D gene uncertain. V lost 0 bases, J lost 2 bases, and 5 bases lay in between. The CDR3 covers 13 residues. Germline V gene sequence: CDR1 LNHNV, CDR2 YYDKDF (reference sequence). The variable domain in full, with the rest retrieved from reference TRBV15 and TRBJ2-7, is DAMVIQNPRYQVTQFGKPVTLSCSQTLNHNVMYWYQQKSSQAPKLLFHYYDKDFNNEADTPDNFQSRRPNTSFCFLDIRSPGLGDTAMYLCATSRDLTYEQYFGPGTRLTVT.

The chain uses TRBV30 and TRBJ1-6, with 7 bases identical to TRBD1. J was trimmed by 9 bases and V by 7 bases; bases with no gene match: 12. Germline loops: CDR1 GTSNPN, CDR2 SVGIG (reference sequence). The CDR3 totals 14 residues. The CDR3 DNA follows: TGTGCCTCCTCGGACAGGAGGAATGGTTCACCCCTCCACTTT. It yields the protein CASSDRRNGSPLHF.

This rearrangement joins TRBV5-4 to TRBJ2-1, with D tentatively TRBD2 (5 bases). Germline CDR1 is SGHNT and CDR2 is YYREEE (reference sequence). The CDR3 length is 17 residues. V shed 0 bases and J shed 0 bases, with 13 bases lying between them. CDR3 nucleotide sequence: TGTGCCAGCAGCTTGGGGACTCCCCGCAGCTCCTACAATGAGCAGTTCTTC. Protein sequence: CASSLGTPRSSYNEQFF.